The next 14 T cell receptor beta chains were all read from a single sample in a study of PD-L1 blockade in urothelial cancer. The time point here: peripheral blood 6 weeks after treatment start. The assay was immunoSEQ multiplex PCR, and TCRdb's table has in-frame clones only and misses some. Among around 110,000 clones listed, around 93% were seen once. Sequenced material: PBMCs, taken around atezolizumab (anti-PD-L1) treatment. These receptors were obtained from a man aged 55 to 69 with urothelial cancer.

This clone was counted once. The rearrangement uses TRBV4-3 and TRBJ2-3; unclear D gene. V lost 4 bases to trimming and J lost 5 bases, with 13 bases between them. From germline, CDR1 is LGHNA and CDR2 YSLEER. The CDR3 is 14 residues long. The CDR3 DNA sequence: TGCGCCAGCAGCCTGGGCGTTCTGGAAGATACGCAGTATTTT. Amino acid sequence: CASSLGVLEDTQYF.

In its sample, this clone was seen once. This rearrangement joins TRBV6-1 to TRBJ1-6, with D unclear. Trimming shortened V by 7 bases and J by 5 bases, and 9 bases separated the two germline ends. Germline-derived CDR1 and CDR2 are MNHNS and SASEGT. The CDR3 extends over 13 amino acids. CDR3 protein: CASMLAHNSPLHF. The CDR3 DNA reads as TGTGCCAGCATGTTGGCTCATAATTCACCCCTCCACTTT.

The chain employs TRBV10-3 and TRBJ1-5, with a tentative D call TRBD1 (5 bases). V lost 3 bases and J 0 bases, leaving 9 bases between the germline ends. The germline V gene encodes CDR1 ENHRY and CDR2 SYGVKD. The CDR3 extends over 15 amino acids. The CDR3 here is CAISEQVSSNQPQHF. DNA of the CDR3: TGTGCCATCAGTGAACAGGTATCTAGCAATCAGCCCCAGCATTTT.

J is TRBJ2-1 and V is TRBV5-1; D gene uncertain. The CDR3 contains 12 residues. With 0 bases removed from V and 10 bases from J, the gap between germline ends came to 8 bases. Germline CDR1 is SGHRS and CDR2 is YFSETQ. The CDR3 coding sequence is TGCGCCAGCAGCTTGGGACAAGGCGAGCAGTTCTTC. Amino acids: CASSLGQGEQFF.

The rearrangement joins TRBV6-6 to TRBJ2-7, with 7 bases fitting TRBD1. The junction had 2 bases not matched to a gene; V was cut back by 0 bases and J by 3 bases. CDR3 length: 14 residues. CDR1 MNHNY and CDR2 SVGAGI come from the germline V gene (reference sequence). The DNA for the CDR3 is TGTGCCAGCAGTTACTCGAGACAGGGCTACGAGCAGTACTTC. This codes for CASSYSRQGYEQYF.

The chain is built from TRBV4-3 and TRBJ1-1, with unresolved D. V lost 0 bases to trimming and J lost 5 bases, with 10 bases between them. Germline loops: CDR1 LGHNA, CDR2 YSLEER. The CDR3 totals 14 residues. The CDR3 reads CASSQDIRDTEAFF. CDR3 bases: TGCGCCAGCAGCCAAGATATCCGGGATACTGAAGCTTTCTTT.

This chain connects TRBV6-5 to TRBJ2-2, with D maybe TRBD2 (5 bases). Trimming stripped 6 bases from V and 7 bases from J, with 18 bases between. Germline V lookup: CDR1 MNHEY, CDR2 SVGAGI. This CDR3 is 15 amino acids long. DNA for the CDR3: TGTGCCAGCAGCAGGAGGACTGGTCTAGGCGGGGAGCTGTTTTTT. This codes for CASSRRTGLGGELFF.

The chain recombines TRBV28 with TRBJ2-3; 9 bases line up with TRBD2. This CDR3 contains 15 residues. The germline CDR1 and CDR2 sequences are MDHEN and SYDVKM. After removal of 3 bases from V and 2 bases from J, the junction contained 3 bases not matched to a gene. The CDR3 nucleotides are TGTGCCAGCAGTTTCCTAGCGGGATTCACAGATACGCAGTATTTT. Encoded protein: CASSFLAGFTDTQYF.

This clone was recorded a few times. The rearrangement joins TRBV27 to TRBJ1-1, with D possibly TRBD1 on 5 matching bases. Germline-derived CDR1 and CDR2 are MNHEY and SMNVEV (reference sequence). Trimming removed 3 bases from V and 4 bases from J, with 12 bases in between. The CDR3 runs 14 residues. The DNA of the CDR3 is TGTGCCAGCAGTTTTGGGCTCGACAGCACTGAAGCTTTCTTT. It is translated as CASSFGLDSTEAFF.

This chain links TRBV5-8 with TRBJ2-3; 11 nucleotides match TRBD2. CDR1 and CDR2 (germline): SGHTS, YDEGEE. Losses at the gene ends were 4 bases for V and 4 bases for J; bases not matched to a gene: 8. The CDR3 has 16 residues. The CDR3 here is CASSLRSGRGADTQYF. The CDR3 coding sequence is TGTGCCAGCAGCCTACGTAGCGGGAGGGGGGCAGATACGCAGTATTTT.

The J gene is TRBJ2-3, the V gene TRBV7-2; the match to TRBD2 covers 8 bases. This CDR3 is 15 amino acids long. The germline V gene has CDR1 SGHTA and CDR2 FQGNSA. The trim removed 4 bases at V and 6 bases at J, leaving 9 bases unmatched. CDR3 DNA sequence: TGTGCCAGCAGCTCCTCTAGCGGGCTGGGGGATACGCAGTATTTT. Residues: CASSSSSGLGDTQYF.

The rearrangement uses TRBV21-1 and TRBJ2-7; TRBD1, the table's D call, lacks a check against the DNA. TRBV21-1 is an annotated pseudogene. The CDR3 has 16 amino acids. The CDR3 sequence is CASSVVNKTGYYEQYF. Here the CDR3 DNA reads TGTGCCAGCAGCGTCGTGAACAAGACAGGTTACTACGAGCAGTACTTC.

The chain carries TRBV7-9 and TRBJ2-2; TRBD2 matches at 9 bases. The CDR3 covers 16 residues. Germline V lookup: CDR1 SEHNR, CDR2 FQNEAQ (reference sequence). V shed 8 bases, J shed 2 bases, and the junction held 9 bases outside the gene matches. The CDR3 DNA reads TGTGCCAGCGGCGCTCAGCGGGGGGCCAACACCGGGGAGCTGTTTTTT. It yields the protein CASGAQRGANTGELFF. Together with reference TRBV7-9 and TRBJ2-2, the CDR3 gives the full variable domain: DTGVSQNPRHKITKRGQNVTFRCDPISEHNRLYWYRQTLGQGPEFLTYFQNEAQLEKSRLLSDRFSAERPKGSFSTLEIQRTEQGDSAMYLCASGAQRGANTGELFFGEGSRLTVL.

CDR3 amino acids: CAWSVKVTGSGQYF. The CDR3 coding sequence is TGTGCCTGGAGTGTAAAGGTAACGGGTTCGGGGCAGTATTTT. The chain recombines TRBV30 with TRBJ2-3; D unresolved. Trimming pared 0 bases from V and 11 bases from J, leaving 18 bases between. Germline values: CDR1 GTSNPN, CDR2 SVGIG (reference sequence). This CDR3 is built from 14 residues.